This entry concerns a single TCR beta chain. What it binds is unknown. The treatment here: over 15 received Ad26.COV2.S at low or high dose, single or two shots; about 5 received placebo; per-sample allocation not given. It was on day 63 after the first vaccine or placebo injection that samples were taken. Boston provided a donor who was an adult aged 18-55 years. This entry comes from a study of Ad26.COV2.S vaccination and SARS-CoV-2 variants. About the study: The authors gave Ad26.COV2.S intramuscularly, either once or twice 56 days apart. Study outcomes and limitations: Spike-specific TCR breadth ran higher among vaccine recipients than placebo recipients. Placebo recipients and vaccine recipients were similar in non-spike TCR breadth.

Trimming removed 3 bases at V and 4 bases at J, with 11 bases between. The CDR3 runs 14 residues. The germline V gene encodes CDR1 MRHNA and CDR2 SNTAGT. Generated by immunoSEQ multiplex PCR, the TCRdb table keeps only in-frame clones and is missing some. The profile shows about 350,000 clones, around 83% of them singletons. The TCR originated in a person between 18 and 59 years old who received the Ad26.COV2.S COVID-19 vaccine or a placebo. The chain couples TRBV6-4 to TRBJ2-3, with D hard to call. Source: peripheral blood, taken in a trial of Ad26.COV2.S vaccine versus placebo. The CDR3 sequence is CASSEAPPPDTQYF. CDR3 bases: TGTGCCAGCAGTGAGGCCCCCCCTCCAGATACGCAGTATTTT.